These 18 T cell receptor beta chains originate from one sample sequenced in a study of T cell clonality in common variable immunodeficiency. The assay was immunoSEQ multiplex PCR, and TCRdb's table has in-frame clones only and misses some. Sampling found 40,000 to 45,000 clones, none seen once. Sequencing input: peripheral blood mononuclear cells. Receptors originate from a person aged 18 to 69 in good health.

This clone counts as medium-sized. The read falls 3 residues short of the CDR3 end, and the missing part is taken from the germline J gene. The V gene is TRBV4-1, the J gene TRBJ1-2; D may be TRBD1 (5 bases). V was shortened by 1 base and J by 4 bases, with 10 bases between the two germline ends. Germline V gene data show CDR1 as MGHRA and CDR2 as YSYEKL. This CDR3 comprises 14 residues. CDR3 DNA (partial): TGCGCCAGCAGCCAAGTTTCAGGGAGCTATGGC. Its translation is CASSQVSGSYG. The CDR3 in its entirety is CASSQVSGSYGYTF.

This clone was seen ten or more times. Sequencing ends 3 residues short of the CDR3 end; the germline J gene provides the rest. J is TRBJ2-3 and V is TRBV18; 8 bases agree with TRBD1. Germline lookup yields CDR1 KGHSH and CDR2 LQKENI. Trimming removed 2 bases from V and 2 bases from J; junction bases left unmatched: 3. CDR3 length equals 15 residues. CDR3 sequence reads: CASSPATGATDTQYF. The sequenced part of the CDR3 DNA is TGTGCCAGCTCACCAGCGACAGGGGCCACAGATACG. The variable domain in full, with the rest retrieved from reference TRBV18 and TRBJ2-3, is NAGVMQNPRHLVRRRGQEARLRCSPMKGHSHVYWYRQLPEEGLKFMVYLQKENIIDESGMPKERFSAEFPKEGPSILRIQQVVRGDSAAYFCASSPATGATDTQYFGPGTRLTVL.

This clone was counted many times. The sequence runs out 3 residues before the end of the CDR3; the remainder is reconstructed from the germline J gene. The chain is built from TRBV20-1 and TRBJ2-3; 12 bases align to TRBD2. The CDR3 sequence is 16 residues long. V trimming: 5 bases; J trimming: 0 bases; junction bases outside the gene matches: 6. Germline V gives CDR1 DFQATT, CDR2 SNEGSKA (reference sequence). Incomplete CDR3 DNA: TGCAGTGCTTCGGTCGGACTAGCGGGAAGCACAGATACG. Amino acids: CSASVGLAGSTDT. The whole CDR3 sequence is CSASVGLAGSTDTQYF.

This clone was seen at least ten times. The CDR3 end lies 3 residues beyond the end of the read and is filled in from the germline J gene. The V call is TRBV29-1, the J call TRBJ2-2, with D tentatively TRBD1 (5 bases). The V gene's germline CDR1 is SQVTM and CDR2 ANQGSEA. CDR3 length: 12 residues. This chain's CDR3 is CSAASRGEKLFF. Partial CDR3 DNA: TGCAGCGCCGCCTCTAGGGGTGAAAAG.

This clone was counted many times. The read stops 3 residues short of the end of the CDR3; the missing end is completed from the germline J gene. V and J are TRBV7-2 and TRBJ2-1; perhaps TRBD1 as D (6 bases). Germline V CDR1 and CDR2: SGHTA, FQGNSA. The V gene lost 2 bases and the J gene lost 5 bases, with 13 bases spanning the gap. CDR3 length: 15 residues. The CDR3 protein is CASSLTDRIHNEQFF. The DNA read from the CDR3 is TGTGCCAGCAGCTTAACAGACAGGATACACAATGAG. Together with reference TRBV7-2 and TRBJ2-1, the CDR3 gives the full variable domain: GAGVSQSPSNKVTEKGKDVELRCDPISGHTALYWYRQSLGQGLEFLIYFQGNSAPDKSGLPSDRFSAERTGGSVSTLTIQRTQQEDSAVYLCASSLTDRIHNEQFFGPGTRLTVL.

This clone occurred many times. Partial CDR3 DNA: TGTGCCAGCAGCTTGGCCAGGGGGGACGGCTACGAG. It codes for CASSLARGDGYE. The whole CDR3 protein reads CASSLARGDGYEQYF. The chain is built from TRBV5-4 and TRBJ2-7; a possible D gene is TRBD1 (7 bases). The CDR3 goes on 3 residues after the read ends, and that part is filled in from the germline J gene. The CDR3 is made up of 15 amino acids. V shed 0 bases and J shed 3 bases, with 13 bases lying between them. In germline, CDR1 is SGHNT, CDR2 YYREEE (reference sequence).

There are many counts of this clone. The read falls 3 residues short of the CDR3 end, and the missing part is taken from the germline J gene. The chain carries TRBV2 and TRBJ1-5, with 11 bases aligning to TRBD1. The length of the CDR3 is 14 residues. Germline V gene sequence: CDR1 SNHLY, CDR2 FYNNEI. Trimming at V came to 8 bases and at J to 1 base, leaving 1 base not matched to a gene. CDR3 sequence: CASGQGASNQPQHF. Incomplete CDR3 DNA: TGTGCCAGCGGACAGGGGGCGAGCAATCAGCCC. Combining the CDR3 with reference TRBV2 and TRBJ1-5 gives the whole variable domain EPEVTQTPSHQVTQMGQEVILRCVPISNHLYFYWYRQILGQKVEFLVSFYNNEISEKSEIFDDQFSVERPDGSNFTLKIRSTKLEDSAMYFCASGQGASNQPQHFGDGTRLSIL.

A word on this clone: The missing CDR3 end, 3 residues past where the read stops, is filled in from the germline J gene. The V and J genes are TRBV7-8 and TRBJ1-4; D is perhaps TRBD1 (5 bases). This CDR3 region has 16 residues. The V gene's germline CDR1 is SGHVS and CDR2 FQNEAQ. CDR3: CASSLAREVLVSPLFF. The CDR3 bases that were read are TGTGCCAGCAGCTTAGCCAGGGAAGTTCTCGTTTCACCA.

Concerning this clone itself: The read comes to an end 3 residues before the CDR3 does, leaving the germline J gene to fill in the end. The V and J genes are TRBV7-9 and TRBJ2-2, with TRBD1 matching 7 bases. The V gene's germline CDR1 is SEHNR and CDR2 FQNEAQ (reference sequence). This CDR3 has 15 amino acids. V shed 1 base and J 7 bases; nucleotides not matched to a gene: 6. The sequenced part of the CDR3 DNA is TGTGCCAGCAGCTTAGGTGGACAGGCCGACGGGGAG. Protein: CASSLGGQADGE. The entire CDR3 sequence reads CASSLGGQADGELFF.

This clone has ten or more counts. Incomplete CDR3 DNA: TGTGCCACCCGGAGGACAGGGGGTTACTACGAG. It yields the protein CATRRTGGYYE. In full, the CDR3 reads CATRRTGGYYEQYF. The chain is built from TRBV15 and TRBJ2-7; 10 nucleotides line up with TRBD1. The read ends 3 residues early relative to the CDR3; the germline J gene fills the gap. The CDR3 totals 14 residues. Germline V gene lookup returns CDR1 LNHNV and CDR2 YYDKDF (reference sequence). The V and J ends lost 8 bases and 3 bases, in that order; junction bases with no gene match: 7.

Ten or more counts support this clone. The read falls 3 residues short of the CDR3 end, and the missing part is taken from the germline J gene. This chain uses TRBV7-3 with TRBJ2-1; possibly TRBD1 for D (6 bases). From germline, CDR1 is SGHTA and CDR2 FQGTGA. This CDR3 has 15 amino acids. V was shortened by 6 bases and J by 4 bases, with 16 bases between the two germline ends. CDR3 loop: CASSPGTPFYNEQFF. The CDR3 DNA, read in part, is TGTGCCAGCAGTCCCGGGACACCCTTTTACAATGAG. The variable domain in full, with the rest retrieved from reference TRBV7-3 and TRBJ2-1, is GAGVSQTPSNKVTEKGKYVELRCDPISGHTALYWYRQSLGQGPEFLIYFQGTGAADDSGLPNDRFFAVRPEGSVSTLKIQRTERGDSAVYLCASSPGTPFYNEQFFGPGTRLTVL.

The sample holds many counts of this clone. The CDR3 end lies 3 residues beyond the end of the read and is filled in from the germline J gene. V and J are TRBV19 and TRBJ1-3; 7 nucleotides align to TRBD1. V lost 8 bases to trimming and J lost 0 bases; unmatched junction nucleotides: 13. There are 17 residues in the CDR3. Germline V gene sequence: CDR1 LNHDA, CDR2 SQIVND (reference sequence). The part of the CDR3 DNA that was read is TGTGCCAGTCGATCGGGGACAGCCGGTTACTCTGGAAACACC. Translated: CASRSGTAGYSGNT. The whole CDR3 is CASRSGTAGYSGNTIYF.

This clone came up many times. The CDR3 end is not reached by the read, which stops 3 residues before it; the germline J gene fills it in. The V gene is TRBV5-4, the J gene TRBJ1-1; maybe TRBD1 (6 bases). The germline CDR1 and CDR2 sequences are SGHNT and YYREEE (reference sequence). The V and J ends lost 0 bases and 7 bases respectively, with 10 bases between them. This CDR3 has 13 residues. The CDR3 here is CASSLANRDEAFF. CDR3 bases read: TGTGCCAGCAGCTTGGCTAACAGGGATGAA.

In this sample, this clone turned up many times. The read falls 3 residues short of the CDR3 end, and the missing part is taken from the germline J gene. The V and J genes are TRBV5-1 and TRBJ1-5; no clear D. V shed 0 bases and J shed 4 bases, with 11 bases lying between them. CDR1 SGHRS and CDR2 YFSETQ come from the germline V gene. CDR3 length equals 15 residues. The DNA read from the CDR3 is TGCGCCAGCAGCTTGGAACTAGGAAAGAATCAGCCC. Protein sequence: CASSLELGKNQP. The whole CDR3 protein is CASSLELGKNQPQHF.

This clone was observed at least ten times. The sequence runs out 3 residues before the end of the CDR3; the remainder is reconstructed from the germline J gene. The rearrangement joins TRBV6-1 to TRBJ2-3; 10 nucleotides match TRBD2. J lost 3 bases, V lost 3 bases, and 3 bases had no gene match. The CDR3 is made up of 15 amino acids. CDR1 is MNHNS and CDR2 is SASEGT in the germline V gene. CDR3 bases read: TGTGCCAGCAGTGAGCAACTAGCGGGAACAGATACG. Translation gives CASSEQLAGTDT. The entire CDR3 sequence reads CASSEQLAGTDTQYF.

CDR3 DNA, as far as it was read: TGCAGTGCGAACGGACTAGTTCACAATGAG. Protein sequence: CSANGLVHNE. The full CDR3 protein is CSANGLVHNEQFF. The chain is built from TRBV20-1 and TRBJ2-1; 7 bases are shared with TRBD2. The read ends 3 residues before the CDR3 terminus; that terminus is restored from the germline J gene. CDR1 and CDR2 (germline): DFQATT, SNEGSKA (reference sequence). CDR3 length equals 13 residues. V dropped 6 bases and J dropped 5; count of bases not matched to a gene: 7.

There are many counts of this clone. The read comes to an end 3 residues before the CDR3 does, leaving the germline J gene to fill in the end. The J gene is TRBJ2-3, the V gene TRBV5-1; a possible D gene is TRBD2 (6 bases). The CDR3 runs 15 residues. The V gene lost 6 bases and the J gene lost 0 bases, with 14 bases spanning the gap. From germline, CDR1 is SGHRS and CDR2 YFSETQ. The CDR3 sequence: CASTQRGASTDTQYF. The DNA read from the CDR3 is TGCGCCAGCACTCAGCGCGGGGCTAGCACAGATACG.

This clone was seen ten or more times. The read finishes 3 residues shy of the CDR3 end, and the germline J gene is used to complete it. The chain has TRBV30 and TRBJ2-7; 7 nucleotides agree with TRBD1. With 8 bases clipped from V and 3 bases from J, the junction kept 7 bases outside the gene matches. CDR1 is GTSNPN and CDR2 is SVGIG in the germline V gene (reference sequence). This CDR3 spans 12 amino acids. This CDR3 reads CAALTGNYEQYF. The DNA read from the CDR3 is TGTGCCGCATTGACAGGGAACTACGAG.